The 27 T cell receptor beta chains below all came from one sample that was sequenced in a study of shared clonotypes between healthy human individuals. Sequencing was performed with immunoSEQ multiplex PCR; in TCRdb, only in-frame clones are kept and a portion is missing. Among some 2 million clones listed, roughly 94% were seen once. Sample: naive CD4+ T cells sorted from blood. Specified subset: CD45RA+ positively selected. These receptors came from a man aged 18-30 years in good health.

The chain links TRBV28 to TRBJ1-2; D ambiguous. Germline CDR1 and CDR2: MDHEN and SYDVKM. V was trimmed by 3 bases and J by 8 bases, leaving 13 bases between them. The CDR3 consists of 13 residues. The CDR3 nucleotides are TGTGCCAGCAGTTTCTCCGGCATGGGGGGCTACACCTTC. It specifies CASSFSGMGGYTF.

This clone was detected once. V gene TRBV5-1 combines with J gene TRBJ2-5; the match to TRBD2 covers 7 bases. The CDR3 has 14 amino acids. V shed 6 bases, J shed 7 bases, and the junction held 12 bases outside the gene matches. The germline gives CDR1 SGHRS, CDR2 YFSETQ. CDR3 in amino acids: CASIPSGGVGTQYF. CDR3 bases: TGCGCCAGCATCCCTAGCGGAGGGGTTGGGACCCAGTACTTC.

V and J are TRBV7-9 and TRBJ2-3, with 15 bases that match TRBD2. This CDR3 has 19 amino acids. Germline CDR1 and CDR2: SEHNR and FQNEAQ (reference sequence). Trimming at V came to 1 base and at J to 4 bases, leaving 9 bases not matched to a gene. The CDR3 DNA is TGTGCCAGCAGCTTAGTTAGGACTAGCGGGAGGGCACGGCCAGATACGCAGTATTTT. The encoded protein is CASSLVRTSGRARPDTQYF. Together with reference TRBV7-9 and TRBJ2-3, the CDR3 gives the full variable domain: DTGVSQNPRHKITKRGQNVTFRCDPISEHNRLYWYRQTLGQGPEFLTYFQNEAQLEKSRLLSDRFSAERPKGSFSTLEIQRTEQGDSAMYLCASSLVRTSGRARPDTQYFGPGTRLTVL.

This clone was counted a few times. Other DNA sequences in this sample translate to the same CDR3. The chain links TRBV10-1 to TRBJ1-5; D gene uncertain. The CDR3 contains 12 residues. Deletions cut 2 bases from V and 2 bases from J, with 1 base between. Germline V gives CDR1 WNHNN, CDR2 SYGVQD (reference sequence). The CDR3 loop is CASSEGNQPQHF. The CDR3 DNA is TGCGCCAGCAGTGAGGGCAATCAGCCCCAGCATTTT.

The chain recombines TRBV5-4 with TRBJ2-1, with D perhaps matching TRBD1 (6 bases). The CDR3 is made up of 13 amino acids. The V end lost 7 bases, the J end lost 0 bases, and 8 bases lay between the germline ends. The germline V gene has CDR1 SGHNT and CDR2 YYREEE (reference sequence). CDR3 sequence: CASWDISYNEQFF. The CDR3 DNA reads as TGTGCCAGCTGGGACATCTCCTACAATGAGCAGTTCTTC.

This clone is a singleton in its sample. V gene TRBV5-1 combines with J gene TRBJ2-3; D is possibly TRBD1 (5 bases). Germline V gene lookup returns CDR1 SGHRS and CDR2 YFSETQ. V lost 3 bases and J lost 2, with 10 bases in between. The CDR3 has 14 residues. DNA for the CDR3: TGCGCCAGCAGCTCCAGGGATCCCACAGATACGCAGTATTTT. Protein: CASSSRDPTDTQYF.

CDR3 sequence reads: CASSFGGTANVEAFF. The CDR3 nucleotides are TGTGCCAGCAGTTTCGGAGGGACAGCAAATGTTGAAGCTTTCTTT. J is TRBJ1-1 and V is TRBV28; TRBD1 matches at 7 bases. In germline, CDR1 is MDHEN, CDR2 SYDVKM. The CDR3 length is 15 residues. V gave up 3 bases and J gave up 7 bases; unmatched junction bases: 11. Combining the CDR3 with reference TRBV28 and TRBJ1-1 gives the whole variable domain DVKVTQSSRYLVKRTGEKVFLECVQDMDHENMFWYRQDPGLGLRLIYFSYDVKMKEKGDIPEGYSVSREKKERFSLILESASTNQTSMYLCASSFGGTANVEAFFGQGTRLTVV.

This clone appeared a single time. This chain joins TRBV18 and TRBJ2-7, with a possible D match to TRBD2 (6 bases). The CDR3 sequence is 15 residues long. Between the trimmed V and J ends, which lost 2 bases and 4 bases, there was a span of 15 bases. The germline V gene encodes CDR1 KGHSH and CDR2 LQKENI. In DNA, the CDR3 is TGTGCCAGCTCACCAACCGGGGGAGGCTGGTACGAGCAGTACTTC. Its translation: CASSPTGGGWYEQYF. The whole variable domain, remainder taken from reference TRBV18 and TRBJ2-7, is NAGVMQNPRHLVRRRGQEARLRCSPMKGHSHVYWYRQLPEEGLKFMVYLQKENIIDESGMPKERFSAEFPKEGPSILRIQQVVRGDSAAYFCASSPTGGGWYEQYFGPGTRLTVT.

The chain joins TRBV5-8 to TRBJ1-6; D gene ambiguous. Germline loops: CDR1 SGHTS, CDR2 YDEGEE. There are 14 residues in the CDR3. Deletions cut 1 base from V and 9 bases from J, with 11 bases between. This CDR3 is CASSLIQGPSPLHF. The DNA of the CDR3 is TGTGCCAGCAGCTTGATACAAGGGCCTTCACCCCTCCACTTT.

The chain carries TRBV7-9 and TRBJ1-1; D might be TRBD1 (5 bases). V was clipped by 1 base and J by 7 bases, with 10 bases between them. The CDR3 covers 13 residues. Germline values: CDR1 SEHNR, CDR2 FQNEAQ (reference sequence). The CDR3 spells CASSLGGPFEAFF. CDR3 nucleotides: TGTGCCAGCAGCTTAGGGGGACCGTTTGAAGCTTTCTTT.

CDR3 DNA: TGTGCCAGCAGCTTCATAGCGGGGAACACCGGGGAGCTGTTTTTT. Its protein is CASSFIAGNTGELFF. The chain has TRBV7-2 and TRBJ2-2, with 7 bases fitting TRBD2. Trimming removed 3 bases from V and 1 base from J; junction bases left unmatched: 2. This CDR3 is 15 amino acids long. Germline V CDR1 and CDR2: SGHTA, FQGNSA.

About this clone itself: This specimen includes other DNA sequences encoding the same CDR3. CDR3 loop: CASSYSRGEQFF. CDR3 DNA: TGTGCCAGCAGTTACTCCAGGGGCGAGCAGTTCTTC. The rearrangement joins TRBV6-5 to TRBJ2-1, with D possibly TRBD1 on 6 matching bases. Germline V CDR1 and CDR2: MNHEY, SVGAGI. This CDR3 is built from 12 residues. Trimming took 0 bases from V and 10 from J, leaving 7 bases between them.

This chain connects TRBV6-1 to TRBJ2-7, with TRBD1 identical over 7 bases. CDR3 size: 15 residues. The V segment lost 7 bases and the J segment 1 base; nucleotides outside the gene matches: 10. The germline V gene has CDR1 MNHNS and CDR2 SASEGT. CDR3: CASIFRDRGSYEQYF. CDR3 nucleotide sequence: TGTGCCAGCATTTTCCGGGACAGAGGATCCTACGAGCAGTACTTC.

The chain is built from TRBV6-1 and TRBJ2-7, with unresolved D. The CDR3 covers 15 residues. Germline V gene sequence: CDR1 MNHNS, CDR2 SASEGT. V was cut by 1 base and J by 3 bases, with 13 bases left in between. The CDR3 loop reads CASSEGDLTLYEQYF. The CDR3 coding sequence is TGTGCCAGCAGTGAAGGCGACTTAACGCTCTACGAGCAGTACTTC.

J is TRBJ2-4 and V is TRBV5-1, with TRBD1 identical over 10 bases. CDR3 length: 15 amino acids. V dropped 4 bases and J dropped 5; count of bases not matched to a gene: 6. Germline lookup yields CDR1 SGHRS and CDR2 YFSETQ. This CDR3 is CASSPGTGVENIQYF. As DNA, the CDR3 is TGCGCCAGCAGCCCCGGGACAGGGGTCGAAAACATTCAGTACTTC.

The J gene is TRBJ1-2, the V gene TRBV19, with 7 positions matching TRBD1. The CDR3 consists of 13 residues. The J segment lost 3 bases and the V segment lost 6 bases, leaving 4 bases of the junction unmatched. Germline CDR1 LNHDA, CDR2 SQIVND (reference sequence). CDR3 protein: CASSADRDYGYTF. The CDR3 DNA is TGTGCCAGTAGCGCCGACAGGGACTATGGCTACACCTTC.

The chain is built from TRBV4-1 and TRBJ2-3; a weak D match, TRBD1 (6 bases). CDR3 length: 16 amino acids. With 2 bases removed from V and 3 bases from J, the gap between germline ends came to 15 bases. Germline lookup yields CDR1 MGHRA and CDR2 YSYEKL. The CDR3 DNA follows: TGCGCCAGCAGCCAAACGACAGGAAGAAATACAGATACGCAGTATTTT. Amino acids: CASSQTTGRNTDTQYF.

The chain combines TRBV7-9 with TRBJ2-7, with a possible D match to TRBD2 (7 bases). CDR1 and CDR2 from the germline V gene are SEHNR and FQNEAQ (reference sequence). The V gene lost 5 bases and the J gene lost 3 bases, with 14 bases spanning the gap. This CDR3 spans 14 amino acids. This CDR3 is CASSQGGTIYEQYF. The CDR3 nucleotides read TGTGCCAGCAGCCAAGGGGGGACTATCTACGAGCAGTACTTC.

The genes are TRBV19 and TRBJ1-4, with D hard to call. The CDR3 has 16 residues. Germline CDR1 reads LNHDA; CDR2 reads SQIVND (reference sequence). With 4 bases removed from V and 4 bases from J, the gap between germline ends came to 16 bases. The CDR3 nucleotides are TGTGCCAGTAGTACCGACCCCACTTGGATTAATGAAAAACTGTTTTTT. Amino acids: CASSTDPTWINEKLFF.

The rearrangement uses TRBV4-3 and TRBJ1-6; D is ambiguous. This CDR3 has 19 residues. V was clipped by 0 bases and J by 0 bases, with 15 bases between them. Germline CDR1 is LGHNA and CDR2 is YSLEER. The CDR3 region has the DNA TGCGCCAGCAGCCAAGAGCACAGCACCTTAAGCTCCTATAATTCACCCCTCCACTTT. Amino acids: CASSQEHSTLSSYNSPLHF.

Only a few counts were recorded for this clone. The chain combines TRBV7-9 with TRBJ2-1; D is unresolved. Germline-derived CDR1 and CDR2 are SEHNR and FQNEAQ (reference sequence). This CDR3 spans 16 amino acids. Trimming left V 7 bases short and J 0 bases short, with 16 bases between. As DNA, the CDR3 is TGTGCCAGCACTCCGATCTTGCGGAACTCCTACAATGAGCAGTTCTTC. Amino acids: CASTPILRNSYNEQFF.

The J gene is TRBJ2-7, the V gene TRBV6-5; tentatively, D is TRBD1 (6 bases). CDR1 is MNHEY and CDR2 is SVGAGI in the germline V gene. V was cut by 4 bases and J by 0 bases, with 13 bases left in between. The CDR3 is 15 amino acids. The CDR3 reads CASSSDPGHSYEQYF. The CDR3, as DNA: TGTGCCAGCAGTTCAGACCCGGGACACTCCTACGAGCAGTACTTC.

CDR3 in DNA: TGTGCCAGCAGTCATTGGGGGGTAAACACTGAAGCTTTCTTT. Its protein is CASSHWGVNTEAFF. The chain couples TRBV7-9 to TRBJ1-1; D is possibly TRBD1 (5 bases). Deletions cut 6 bases from V and 2 bases from J, with 13 bases between. This CDR3 spans 14 amino acids. The germline V gene has CDR1 SEHNR and CDR2 FQNEAQ (reference sequence).

The genes are TRBV5-4 and TRBJ2-7; TRBD2 aligns across 8 bases. The germline V gene encodes CDR1 SGHNT and CDR2 YYREEE (reference sequence). Unmatched junction bases numbered 5, after V lost 0 bases and J lost 0 bases. The CDR3 sequence is 16 residues long. This CDR3 is CASSLVLAGSSYEQYF. As DNA, the CDR3 is TGTGCCAGCAGCTTGGTTTTAGCGGGAAGCTCCTACGAGCAGTACTTC.

This chain connects TRBV6-1 to TRBJ1-5; possibly TRBD1 for D (6 bases). The germline CDR1 and CDR2 sequences are MNHNS and SASEGT. The V end was cut by 6 bases, the J end by 11 bases, with 20 bases between. The CDR3 contains 14 residues. The CDR3: CASSPRTESAAQHF. DNA of the CDR3: TGTGCCAGCAGCCCTCGGACAGAATCAGCGGCCCAGCATTTT.

J is TRBJ2-3 and V is TRBV9; D is undetermined. Trimming stripped 0 bases from V and 4 bases from J, with 6 bases between. Germline V CDR1 and CDR2: SGDLS, YYNGEE. This CDR3 is 13 amino acids long. For the CDR3, the DNA is TGTGCCAGCAGCGTAGGGCAGGCAGATACGCAGTATTTT. Its protein product is CASSVGQADTQYF.

The gene calls are TRBV19 and TRBJ1-2; TRBD1 matches 7 bases. CDR1 LNHDA and CDR2 SQIVND come from the germline V gene (reference sequence). CDR3 size: 15 residues. V was clipped by 5 bases and J by 1 base; unmatched bases: 7. The CDR3 coding sequence is TGTGCCAGTAGTTGGGGGGACAGATTTAACTATGGCTACACCTTC. It is translated as CASSWGDRFNYGYTF.